This T cell receptor (beta chain) emerged from a study of vaccination effects on CD4 cells after COVID-19. Whole-study context: A couple of convalescent patients each provided a sample, at 16 days and at one week before vaccination.

Study conclusions and caveats: Limitations: small convalescent group and missing early post-infection timepoints.

This clone was seen a handful of times. Its antigen remains unidentified. Antigen-specific CD4+ T cells expanded by the ViraFEST assay with viral peptide pools were then sequenced. When more than 9 days of culture had elapsed, CD4+ T cells were isolated. By PCR, the person was confirmed to have had SARS-CoV-2 infection between March and December 2020. PBMC were cultured at around 2 million per well with 9 to 10 IU/ml IL-2 and 10 ug/ml peptides. Profiled with immunoSEQ multiplex PCR; TCRdb holds only in-frame clones, not every one. The profile shows tens of thousands of clones, 73% of them singletons. Germline assignment: CDR1 LGHNA and CDR2 YNFKEQ. Trimming removed 0 bases at V and 7 bases at J, with 16 bases between. The CDR3 spans 17 residues.

The V and J genes are TRBV4-2 and TRBJ1-6; weak D call: TRBD1 (6 bases). The sequence came from a human donor who had a prior SARS-CoV-2 infection. This specimen was CD4+ T cells from PBMCs cultured with HIV peptides, taken before COVID-19 vaccination. The subset was: HIV-1 Nef peptide pool negative control/reference culture. As DNA, the CDR3 is TGTGCCAGCAGCCAAGATTTGGGAGGGGGGAGGAATTCACCCCTCCACTTT. It codes for CASSQDLGGGRNSPLHF.